Described below is a single T cell receptor (beta chain) sequence and its context. The sample belongs to a study of blood T cell repertoires in COVID-19. Sequencing used immunoSEQ multiplex PCR; TCRdb keeps in-frame clones, though not all of them. The sample lists fewer than 300,000 clones; roughly 93% were seen once. Between the trimmed V and J ends, which lost 5 bases and 4 bases, there was a span of 11 bases. Germline values: CDR1 SGHVS, CDR2 FQNEAQ. The CDR3 is made up of 13 amino acids. Cohorts were assigned according to the clinical history that participants reported. The source material was PBMCs or T cells enriched from blood (not recorded which). The TCR comes from a woman between 35 and 50 years old with acute COVID-19. This chain joins TRBV7-8 and TRBJ1-1, with D hard to call. For the CDR3, the DNA is TGTGCCAGCAGCGTTGGGGAGACCACTGAAGCTTTCTTT. Translation: CASSVGETTEAFF.